This T cell receptor (beta chain) was sequenced for a study of metastatic and nonmetastatic thyroid tumors (dated by TCRdb to the early 2020s). For the study in its entirety: Repertoires from peripheral blood and from tumor or nodule tissue samples of malignant and benign thyroid patients were compared.

Libraries were built with PCR. Sequencing relied on an Illumina HiSeq 4000. High-throughput sequencing was used to profile the TCR beta-chain CDR3 region of each patient. The original methods were these. A classifier to discriminate distant-metastatic papillary thyroid cancer patients was built from CDR3 differences across clinicopathological groups. Repertoire diversity was assessed with the Shannon index, and tumor-blood repertoire similarity with the Morisita-Horn index. The public reads were reprocessed in TCRdb via fastp at Q25 and MiXCR, keeping in-frame beta chains. The V and J calls reflect TCRdb's pipeline rather than the authors' work. Recorded for this sample are over 45,000 clones; more than 20% of them occurred a single time. More than 3% of the sample comes from the top ten. What the authors observed across the whole study: TCR beta diversity was reported as significantly higher in malignant tumors than in benign nodules, in both blood and tumor samples.

From cysteine to phenylalanine, the CDR3 is 19 amino acids long. Of all the DNA, just the CDR3 is kept, 57 bases in frame from base 1. The germline V gene supplies CDR1 SGHAT and CDR2 FQNNGV. Trimming takes 4 bases off V and 4 bases off J; junction bases not matched to a gene: 18. The count of this clone is one. Its antigen target is currently unknown. Base-call qualities are not available, and no considerably larger clone is one nucleotide away. One read alone makes for weak evidence. No treatment had been received by any patient before thyroid surgery. The study retrospectively analysed patient clinical samples collected from about 2012 to 2018 using T-cell receptor beta sequencing.

Recombination joined TRBV11-2 with TRBJ1-2; 10 central nucleotides agree with TRBD1. The TCR was taken from a male donor with papillary thyroid cancer or a benign thyroid nodule (not recorded which). Some clones in this sample may be carry-over from other donors' samples. Material for sequencing was blood. The DNA reads TGTGCCAGCAGCTCCACCACACCGGGGACAGGGGCTGTTAGCTATGGCTACACCTTC. Translated, it gives CASSSTTPGTGAVSYGYTF. The CDR3, completed at both ends by the reference TRBV11-2 and TRBJ1-2 genes, gives the full variable domain EAGVAQSPRYKIIEKRQSVAFWCNPISGHATLYWYQQILGQGPKLLIQFQNNGVVDDSQLPKDRFSAERLKGVDSTLKIQPAKLEDSAVYLCASSSTTPGTGAVSYGYTFGSGTRLTVV.